This TCR beta chain was retrieved from a study of OX40 agonist ivuxolimab in advanced cancers. Study-level information: Dose-escalation patients suffered from hepatocellular carcinoma, melanoma, renal cell or head and neck cancer.

Trimming took off 4 bases at V and 2 bases at J, with 7 bases between the two ends. Germline CDR1 SQVTM, CDR2 ANQGSEA. There are 12 residues in the CDR3. Whole-study results and caveats: It was not determined which antigens were specifically recognized by the peripheral T cells that had undergone clonal expansion. Average numbers of expanded clones were greater in CD8+ T cells than in CD4+. Some of the nonresponding patients also showed low levels of normalized T-cell clonal expansion.

Method: immunoSEQ multiplex PCR; TCRdb's copy keeps in-frame clones and lacks some. The sample comprises about 18,000 clones, around 90% of which are singletons, and more than 40% rests with the top ten. Details on this clone: Antigen: not known.

This clonotype was obtained from an adult with an advanced solid tumor such as melanoma, head and neck, liver or kidney cancer. The sequencing used CD4+ or CD8+ T cells sorted from blood, collected in a trial of the OX40 agonist ivuxolimab. This chain uses TRBV29-1 with TRBJ2-3; D remains ambiguous. CDR3 protein: CSVGKVTDTQYF. The CDR3 DNA is TGCAGCGTTGGAAAGGTCACAGATACGCAGTATTTT.